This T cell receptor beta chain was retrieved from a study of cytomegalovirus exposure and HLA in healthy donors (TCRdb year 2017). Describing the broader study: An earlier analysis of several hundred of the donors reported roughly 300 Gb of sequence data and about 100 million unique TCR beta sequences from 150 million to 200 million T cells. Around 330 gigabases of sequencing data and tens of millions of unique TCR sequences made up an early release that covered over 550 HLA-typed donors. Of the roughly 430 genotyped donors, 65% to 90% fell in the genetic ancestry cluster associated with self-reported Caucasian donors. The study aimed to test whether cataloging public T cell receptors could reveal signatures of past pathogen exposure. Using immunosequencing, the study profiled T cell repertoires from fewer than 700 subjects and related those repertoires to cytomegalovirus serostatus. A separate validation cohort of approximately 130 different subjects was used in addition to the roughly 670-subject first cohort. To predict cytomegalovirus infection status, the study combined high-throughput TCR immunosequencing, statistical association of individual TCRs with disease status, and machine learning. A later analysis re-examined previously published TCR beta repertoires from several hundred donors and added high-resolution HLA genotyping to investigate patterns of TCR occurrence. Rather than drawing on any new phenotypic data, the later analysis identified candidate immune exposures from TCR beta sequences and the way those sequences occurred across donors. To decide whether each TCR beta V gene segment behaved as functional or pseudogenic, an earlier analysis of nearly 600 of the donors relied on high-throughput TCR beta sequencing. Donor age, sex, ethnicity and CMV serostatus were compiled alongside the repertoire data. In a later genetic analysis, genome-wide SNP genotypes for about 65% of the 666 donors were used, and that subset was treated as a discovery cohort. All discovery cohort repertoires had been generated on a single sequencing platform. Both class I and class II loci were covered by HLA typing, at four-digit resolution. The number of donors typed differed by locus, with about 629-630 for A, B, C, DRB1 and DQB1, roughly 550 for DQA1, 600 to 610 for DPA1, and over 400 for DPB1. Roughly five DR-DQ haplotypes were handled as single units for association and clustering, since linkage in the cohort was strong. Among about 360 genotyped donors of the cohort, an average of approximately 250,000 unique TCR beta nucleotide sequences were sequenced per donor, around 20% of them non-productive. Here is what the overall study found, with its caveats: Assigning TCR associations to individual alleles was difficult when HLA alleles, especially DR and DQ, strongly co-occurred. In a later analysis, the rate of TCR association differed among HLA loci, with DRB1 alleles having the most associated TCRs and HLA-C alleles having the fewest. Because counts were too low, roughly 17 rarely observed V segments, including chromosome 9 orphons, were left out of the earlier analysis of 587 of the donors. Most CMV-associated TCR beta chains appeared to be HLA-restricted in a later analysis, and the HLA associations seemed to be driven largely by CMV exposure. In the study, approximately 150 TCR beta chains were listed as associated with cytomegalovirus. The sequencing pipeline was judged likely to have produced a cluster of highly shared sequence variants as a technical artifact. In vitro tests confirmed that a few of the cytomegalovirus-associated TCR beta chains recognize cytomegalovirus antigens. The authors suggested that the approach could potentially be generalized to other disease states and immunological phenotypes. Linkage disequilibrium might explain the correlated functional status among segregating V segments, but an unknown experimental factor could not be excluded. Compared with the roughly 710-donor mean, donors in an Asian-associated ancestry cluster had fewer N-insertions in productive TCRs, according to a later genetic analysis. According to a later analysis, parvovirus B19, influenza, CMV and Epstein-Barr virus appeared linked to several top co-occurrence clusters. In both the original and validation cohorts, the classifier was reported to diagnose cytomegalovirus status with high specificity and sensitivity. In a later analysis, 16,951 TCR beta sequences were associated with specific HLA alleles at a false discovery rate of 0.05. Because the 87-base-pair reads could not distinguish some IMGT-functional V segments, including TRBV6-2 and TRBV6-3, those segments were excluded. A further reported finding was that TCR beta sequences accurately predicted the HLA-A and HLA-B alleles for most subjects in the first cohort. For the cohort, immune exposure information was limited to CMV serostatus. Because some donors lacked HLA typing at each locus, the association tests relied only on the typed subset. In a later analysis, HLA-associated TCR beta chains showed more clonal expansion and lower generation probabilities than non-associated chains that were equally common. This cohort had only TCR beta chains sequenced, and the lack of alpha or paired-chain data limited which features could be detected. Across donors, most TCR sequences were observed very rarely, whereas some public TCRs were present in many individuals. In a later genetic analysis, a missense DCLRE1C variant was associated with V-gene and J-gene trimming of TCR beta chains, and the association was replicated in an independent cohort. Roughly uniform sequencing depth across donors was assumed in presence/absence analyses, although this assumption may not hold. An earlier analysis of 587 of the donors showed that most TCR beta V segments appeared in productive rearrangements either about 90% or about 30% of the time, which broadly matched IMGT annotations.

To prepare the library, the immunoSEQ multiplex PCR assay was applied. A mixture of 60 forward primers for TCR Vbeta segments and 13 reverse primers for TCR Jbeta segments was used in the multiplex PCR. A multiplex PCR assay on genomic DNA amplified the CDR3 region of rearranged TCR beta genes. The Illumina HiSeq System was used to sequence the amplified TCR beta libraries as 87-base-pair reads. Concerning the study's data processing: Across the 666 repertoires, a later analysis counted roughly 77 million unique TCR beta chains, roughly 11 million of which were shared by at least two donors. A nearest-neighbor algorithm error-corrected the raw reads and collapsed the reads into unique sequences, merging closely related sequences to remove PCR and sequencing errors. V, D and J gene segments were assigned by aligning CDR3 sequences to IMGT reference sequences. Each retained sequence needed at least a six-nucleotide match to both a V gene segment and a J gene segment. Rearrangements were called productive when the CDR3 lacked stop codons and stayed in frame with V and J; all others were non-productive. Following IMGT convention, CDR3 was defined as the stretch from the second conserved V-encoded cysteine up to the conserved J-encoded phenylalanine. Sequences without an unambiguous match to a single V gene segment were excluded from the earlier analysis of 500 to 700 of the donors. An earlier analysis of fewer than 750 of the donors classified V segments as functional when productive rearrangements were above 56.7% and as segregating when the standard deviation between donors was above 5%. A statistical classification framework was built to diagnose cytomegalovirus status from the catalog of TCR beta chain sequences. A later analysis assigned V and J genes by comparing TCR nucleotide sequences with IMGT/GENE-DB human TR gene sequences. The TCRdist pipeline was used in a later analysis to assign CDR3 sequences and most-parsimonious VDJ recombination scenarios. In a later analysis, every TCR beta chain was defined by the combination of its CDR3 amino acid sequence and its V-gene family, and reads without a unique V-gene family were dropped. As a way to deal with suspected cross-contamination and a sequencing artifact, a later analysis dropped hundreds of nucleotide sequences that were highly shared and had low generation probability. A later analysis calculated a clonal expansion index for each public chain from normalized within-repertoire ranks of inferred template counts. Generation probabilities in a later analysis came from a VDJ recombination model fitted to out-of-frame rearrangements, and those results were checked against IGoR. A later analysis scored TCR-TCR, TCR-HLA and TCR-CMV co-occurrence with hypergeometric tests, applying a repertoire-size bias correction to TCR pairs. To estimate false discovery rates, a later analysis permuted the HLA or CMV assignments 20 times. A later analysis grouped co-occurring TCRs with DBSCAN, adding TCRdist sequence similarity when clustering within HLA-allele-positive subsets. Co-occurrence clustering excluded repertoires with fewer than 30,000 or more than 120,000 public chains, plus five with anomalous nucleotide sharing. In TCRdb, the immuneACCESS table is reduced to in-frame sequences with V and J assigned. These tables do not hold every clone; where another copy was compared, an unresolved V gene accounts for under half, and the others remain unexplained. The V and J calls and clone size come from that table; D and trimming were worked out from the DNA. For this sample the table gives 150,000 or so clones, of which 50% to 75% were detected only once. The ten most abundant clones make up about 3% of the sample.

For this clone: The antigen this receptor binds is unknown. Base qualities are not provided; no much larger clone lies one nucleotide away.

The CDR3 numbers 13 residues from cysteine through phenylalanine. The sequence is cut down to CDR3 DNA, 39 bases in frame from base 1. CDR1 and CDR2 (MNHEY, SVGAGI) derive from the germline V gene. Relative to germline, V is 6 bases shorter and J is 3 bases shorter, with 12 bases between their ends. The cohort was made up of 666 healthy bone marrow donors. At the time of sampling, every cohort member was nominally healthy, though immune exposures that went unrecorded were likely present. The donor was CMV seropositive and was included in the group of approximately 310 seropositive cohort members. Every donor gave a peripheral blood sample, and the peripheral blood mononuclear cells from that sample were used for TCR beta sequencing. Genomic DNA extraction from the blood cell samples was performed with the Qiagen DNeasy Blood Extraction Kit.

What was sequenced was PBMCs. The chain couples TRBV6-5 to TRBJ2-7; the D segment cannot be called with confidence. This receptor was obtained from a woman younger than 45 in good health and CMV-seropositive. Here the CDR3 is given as CASRENPDYEQYF. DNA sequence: TGTGCCAGCAGGGAGAATCCCGACTACGAGCAGTACTTC.